The 28 T cell receptor beta chains in this list originate from one sample, sequenced in a study of T cell responses to AZD1222 COVID-19 vaccine. Data came from immunoSEQ multiplex PCR; TCRdb stores just in-frame clones and leaves some out. Of 130,000 or so clones in the sample, about nine tenths were seen once. The specimen was peripheral blood, collected on day 0 of AZD1222 vaccination. The receptors stem from an adult in good health.

The chain couples TRBV10-3 to TRBJ1-2; D gene ambiguous. Germline values: CDR1 ENHRY, CDR2 SYGVKD. Trimming left V 8 bases short and J 6 bases short, with 10 bases between. This CDR3 has 11 amino acids. The CDR3 DNA sequence: TGTGCCATCCAAGACATCGATGGCTACACCTTC. Its protein is CAIQDIDGYTF.

The J gene is TRBJ1-6, the V gene TRBV4-3; unclear D gene. CDR1 and CDR2 from the germline V gene are LGHNA and YSLEER. The CDR3 runs 17 residues. Deletions cut 0 bases from V and 2 bases from J, with 11 bases between. CDR3 in DNA: TGCGCCAGCAGCCAAGAGGCGTCAGGTACCTATAATTCACCCCTCCACTTT. Protein product: CASSQEASGTYNSPLHF.

The chain carries TRBV28 and TRBJ1-4, with D maybe TRBD1 (5 bases). From germline, CDR1 is MDHEN and CDR2 SYDVKM. Deletions cut 6 bases from V and 8 bases from J, with 16 bases between. The CDR3 has 14 amino acids. CDR3 sequence: CASSLPQGFEKLFF. The CDR3 coding sequence is TGTGCCAGCAGCCTTCCCCAGGGTTTCGAAAAACTGTTTTTT. Looking up the rest from reference TRBV28 and TRBJ1-4 gives the full variable domain: DVKVTQSSRYLVKRTGEKVFLECVQDMDHENMFWYRQDPGLGLRLIYFSYDVKMKEKGDIPEGYSVSREKKERFSLILESASTNQTSMYLCASSLPQGFEKLFFGSGTQLSVL.

The V gene is TRBV30, the J gene TRBJ1-1; D is possibly TRBD1 (6 bases). V was trimmed by 4 bases and J by 6 bases, leaving 18 bases between them. This CDR3 spans 14 amino acids. The V gene's germline CDR1 is GTSNPN and CDR2 SVGIG (reference sequence). The DNA for the CDR3 is TGTGCCTGGATCATCGGACGTGGGGGCGCTGAAGCTTTCTTT. Its protein product is CAWIIGRGGAEAFF.

This chain links TRBV7-9 with TRBJ1-3; D call uncertain. The CDR3 has 15 amino acids. CDR1 is SEHNR, CDR2 FQNEAQ, per germline (reference sequence). Trimming pared 0 bases from V and 0 bases from J, leaving 6 bases between. In nucleotides, the CDR3 is TGTGCCAGCAGCTTAGCGGGCGGCTCTGGAAACACCATATATTTT. Translation gives CASSLAGGSGNTIYF.

V usage is TRBV7-2 and J usage is TRBJ1-5; D remains unclear. This CDR3 has 14 residues. The ends were cut back, 5 bases at V and 0 bases at J, with 8 bases in the middle. Germline loops: CDR1 SGHTA, CDR2 FQGNSA. The CDR3 DNA reads TGTGCCAGCAGCGTTAAGGGTAGCAATCAGCCCCAGCATTTT. Translating it yields CASSVKGSNQPQHF. Filled out from reference TRBV7-2 and TRBJ1-5, the complete variable domain reads GAGVSQSPSNKVTEKGKDVELRCDPISGHTALYWYRQSLGQGLEFLIYFQGNSAPDKSGLPSDRFSAERTGGSVSTLTIQRTQQEDSAVYLCASSVKGSNQPQHFGDGTRLSIL.

The J gene is TRBJ2-1, the V gene TRBV11-3; the match to TRBD2 covers 10 bases. With V trimmed by 4 bases and J by 8 bases, 2 bases remained unmatched. The CDR3 has 13 residues. CDR1 is SGHNT and CDR2 is YENEEA in the germline V gene. The DNA for the CDR3 is TGTGCCAGCAGCTCGGGACTAGCGTATGAGCAGTTCTTC. Translating gives CASSSGLAYEQFF.

This chain links TRBV5-4 with TRBJ2-6; D gene uncertain. In germline, CDR1 is SGHNT, CDR2 YYREEE (reference sequence). Deletions cut 1 base from V and 8 bases from J, with 13 bases between. The CDR3 totals 15 residues. Here the CDR3 DNA reads TGTGCCAGCAGCTTGCTCTTCGGCGCTTCCAACGTCCTGACTTTC. Translated, it gives CASSLLFGASNVLTF.

This sequence joins TRBV4-1 and TRBJ1-4, with D unresolved. V lost 2 bases and J lost 8, with 9 bases in between. Germline CDR1 and CDR2: MGHRA and YSYEKL. The CDR3 has 13 amino acids. For the CDR3, the DNA is TGCGCCAGCAGCCAATCCGTGGAGGAAAAACTGTTTTTT. It translates to CASSQSVEEKLFF.

CDR3 DNA: TGTGCCAGCAGCCCCGCGGAGTTTTTATTTCGAAACACCATATATTTT. Translation gives CASSPAEFLFRNTIYF. The chain employs TRBV14 and TRBJ1-3; D remains ambiguous. Trimming stripped 4 bases from V and 5 bases from J, with 18 bases between. CDR1 and CDR2 (germline): SGHDN, FVKESK. CDR3 length: 16 amino acids.

This chain links TRBV4-1 with TRBJ2-5; D call uncertain. The CDR3 runs to 14 residues. Trimming removed 5 bases at V and 4 bases at J, with 14 bases between. CDR1 MGHRA and CDR2 YSYEKL come from the germline V gene. The CDR3 DNA sequence: TGCGCCAGCAGCTCCCCCGGCGCCGGAGAGACCCAGTACTTC. The encoded protein is CASSSPGAGETQYF.

The chain joins TRBV18 to TRBJ1-1, with 8 bases lining up with TRBD1. Germline CDR1 reads KGHSH; CDR2 reads LQKENI. V trimming: 3 bases; J trimming: 3 bases; junction bases outside the gene matches: 3. The CDR3 length is 14 residues. The DNA for the CDR3 is TGTGCCAGCTCACCGACAGGGGCGGACACTGAAGCTTTCTTT. Encoded protein: CASSPTGADTEAFF. The entire variable domain, with the rest obtained from reference TRBV18 and TRBJ1-1, is as follows: NAGVMQNPRHLVRRRGQEARLRCSPMKGHSHVYWYRQLPEEGLKFMVYLQKENIIDESGMPKERFSAEFPKEGPSILRIQQVVRGDSAAYFCASSPTGADTEAFFGQGTRLTVV.

The chain couples TRBV10-2 to TRBJ2-1, with TRBD1 as a possible D gene (5 bases). Germline V gene data show CDR1 as WSHSY and CDR2 as SAAADI. The CDR3 totals 14 residues. V lost 4 bases and J 4 bases, leaving 11 bases between the germline ends. CDR3 residues: CASSGRGPYNEQFF. CDR3 nucleotide sequence: TGCGCCAGCAGTGGAAGGGGCCCATACAATGAGCAGTTCTTC.

CDR3 DNA sequence: TGTGCCAGCGCCGGGGGGGCCGGGGAGACCCAGTACTTC. It encodes CASAGGAGETQYF. V is TRBV11-1 and J is TRBJ2-5, with 8 bases that match TRBD2. The CDR3 covers 13 residues. Unmatched junction bases numbered 7, after V lost 8 bases and J lost 5 bases. CDR1 and CDR2 from the germline V gene are SGHAT and FQDESV (reference sequence).

V usage is TRBV5-1 and J usage is TRBJ2-1; the D is unclear. Germline V gene sequence: CDR1 SGHRS, CDR2 YFSETQ. V was clipped by 0 bases and J by 10 bases, with 8 bases between them. The CDR3 is made up of 12 amino acids. In nucleotides, the CDR3 is TGCGCCAGCAGCTTGGAACGATCGGAGCAGTTCTTC. This sequence encodes CASSLERSEQFF.

This chain uses TRBV19 with TRBJ2-7; 10 bases align to TRBD2. Trimming took 2 bases from V and 2 from J; bases not matched to a gene: 3. Germline CDR1 is LNHDA and CDR2 is SQIVND (reference sequence). The CDR3 extends over 15 amino acids. CDR3 sequence reads: CASSILAGAPYEQYF. CDR3 sequence (DNA): TGTGCCAGTAGTATACTAGCGGGGGCCCCCTACGAGCAGTACTTC. Supplemented by reference TRBV19 and TRBJ2-7, the full variable domain reads DGGITQSPKYLFRKEGQNVTLSCEQNLNHDAMYWYRQDPGQGLRLIYYSQIVNDFQKGDIAEGYSVSREKKESFPLTVTSAQKNPTAFYLCASSILAGAPYEQYFGPGTRLTVT.

CDR3 region: CASSSAGQGNQPQHF. CDR3 in DNA: TGTGCCAGCAGCTCAGCAGGACAGGGCAATCAGCCCCAGCATTTT. The rearrangement joins TRBV7-9 to TRBJ1-5; 7 nucleotides agree with TRBD1. There are 15 residues in the CDR3. Trimming removed 4 bases from V and 2 bases from J; junction bases left unmatched: 5. CDR1 and CDR2 from the germline V gene are SEHNR and FQNEAQ (reference sequence).

V and J are TRBV7-9 and TRBJ2-1; D gene unclear. Germline CDR1 SEHNR, CDR2 FQNEAQ (reference sequence). Trimming cost V 8 bases and J 2 bases, with 4 bases left between them. This CDR3 contains 11 residues. CDR3 sequence: CASGTYNEQFF. Here the CDR3 DNA reads TGTGCCAGCGGGACCTACAATGAGCAGTTCTTC.

The chain recombines TRBV6-5 with TRBJ2-1; D gene unclear. The CDR3 consists of 15 residues. The ends were cut back, 7 bases at V and 2 bases at J, with 15 bases in the middle. Germline V gene data show CDR1 as MNHEY and CDR2 as SVGAGI. The DNA for the CDR3 is TGTGCCAGCATGAAAGTGGTCTCCACCTACAATGAGCAGTTCTTC. Translating it yields CASMKVVSTYNEQFF.

This chain links TRBV29-1 with TRBJ1-2, with 7 bases fitting TRBD1. Germline-derived CDR1 and CDR2 are SQVTM and ANQGSEA. The CDR3 extends over 14 amino acids. V lost 7 bases to trimming and J lost 4 bases; unmatched junction nucleotides: 12. CDR3 amino acids: CSGGRQGQPYGYTF. The CDR3 nucleotides are TGCAGCGGTGGGAGACAGGGTCAACCCTATGGCTACACCTTC.

This clone was counted between two and nine times. This sequence joins TRBV19 and TRBJ1-5; D uncertain. V lost 8 bases and J 6 bases, leaving 14 bases between the germline ends. Germline CDR1 LNHDA, CDR2 SQIVND (reference sequence). This CDR3 spans 13 amino acids. For the CDR3, the DNA is TGTGCCAGTGTCATGGGGATGGGTCAGCCCCAGCATTTT. Its protein product is CASVMGMGQPQHF.

The V gene is TRBV7-2, the J gene TRBJ2-7, with 9 nucleotides matching TRBD2. Losses at the gene ends were 2 bases for V and 0 bases for J; bases not matched to a gene: 5. This CDR3 is built from 16 residues. Germline lookup yields CDR1 SGHTA and CDR2 FQGNSA. This chain's CDR3 is CASSLYASGVSYEQYF. The CDR3 nucleotides read TGTGCCAGCAGCTTATATGCTAGCGGGGTCTCCTACGAGCAGTACTTC.

The chain has TRBV4-1 and TRBJ1-4, with 7 nucleotides matching TRBD1. V dropped 6 bases and J dropped 6; count of bases not matched to a gene: 10. The CDR3 is 15 residues long. Germline loops: CDR1 MGHRA, CDR2 YSYEKL. In nucleotides, the CDR3 is TGCGCCAGCAGTCCGACCGGGACAGTTGATGAAAAACTGTTTTTT. The encoded protein is CASSPTGTVDEKLFF.

This clone is a singleton in its sample. The rearrangement links TRBV7-9 to TRBJ1-2; D is uncertain. The length of the CDR3 is 13 residues. V was shortened by 7 bases and J by 7 bases, with 16 bases between the two germline ends. Germline V gene sequence: CDR1 SEHNR, CDR2 FQNEAQ (reference sequence). The CDR3 nucleotides read TGTGCCAGCACCGAGTTGGTCTCCGGTGGCTACACCTTC. Translation: CASTELVSGGYTF.

V and J are TRBV11-2 and TRBJ2-7, with D uncertain. The germline gives CDR1 SGHAT, CDR2 FQNNGV. Deletions cut 2 bases from V and 2 bases from J, with 4 bases between. The CDR3 totals 12 residues. CDR3 bases: TGTGCCAGCAGCTTAAGGCCCTACGAGCAGTACTTC. Its translation is CASSLRPYEQYF.

Concerning this clone itself: Other DNA sequences within the sample encode an identical CDR3. This chain links TRBV12-3 or TRBV12-4 with TRBJ1-5, with unresolved D. V was cut by 5 bases and J by 3 bases, with 8 bases left in between. The length of the CDR3 is 13 residues. The CDR3 DNA reads TGTGCCAGCAGTCTTCGACCCAATCAGCCCCAGCATTTT. Protein sequence: CASSLRPNQPQHF.

In regard to this clone: The same CDR3 can be traced to other DNA sequences in this sample. This chain joins TRBV19 and TRBJ2-5, with TRBD2 identical over 10 bases. V lost 6 bases, J lost 5 bases, and 0 bases stayed unmatched. This CDR3 has 12 amino acids. CDR1 and CDR2 (germline): LNHDA, SQIVND (reference sequence). Here the CDR3 DNA reads TGTGCCAGTAGACTAGCGGGGGAGACCCAGTACTTC. As protein: CASRLAGETQYF.

J is TRBJ2-7 and V is TRBV4-3, with 11 bases aligning to TRBD2. This CDR3 has 15 residues. Germline V gene lookup returns CDR1 LGHNA and CDR2 YSLEER. J was trimmed by 4 bases and V by 4 bases; bases with no gene match: 6. In DNA, the CDR3 is TGCGCCAGCAGCCGCACACTAGCGGGGGTTTACGAGCAGTACTTC. It codes for CASSRTLAGVYEQYF.